The 30 T cell receptor beta chains given below trace back to one sample, sequenced in a study of cytomegalovirus exposure and HLA in healthy donors (dated by TCRdb to the late 2010s). Library preparation was by the immunoSEQ multiplex PCR assay. For the multiplex PCR, a mixture combining 60 forward primers for TCR Vbeta segments and 13 reverse primers for TCR Jbeta segments was used. As stored in TCRdb, this immuneACCESS dataset retains in-frame rearrangements with V and J assigned. A fraction of the clones does not appear; measured against another copy, unresolved V genes explain less than half of the discrepancy, and the remainder lacks a known reason. For this sample there are 160,000 or so clones; around four fifths appear just once. Together, the top ten hold approximately 1.4% of the sample. Material for sequencing was PBMCs. The receptors were sampled from a woman in her twenties or thirties in good health and CMV-seronegative.

This chain connects TRBV27 to TRBJ2-5; the D gene is possibly TRBD1 (6 bases). Trimming shortened V by 7 bases and J by 2 bases, and 8 bases separated the two germline ends. Looked up from germline, CDR1 is MNHEY and CDR2 is SMNVEV (reference sequence). The length of the CDR3 is 12 residues. The CDR3, as DNA: TGTGCCAGCACCGACAGGCAAGAGACCCAGTACTTC. Encoded protein: CASTDRQETQYF.

This rearrangement joins TRBV25-1 to TRBJ1-4; TRBD1 aligns across 11 bases. This CDR3 has 15 residues. Losses at the gene ends were 4 bases for V and 12 bases for J; bases not matched to a gene: 10. In germline, CDR1 is MGHDK, CDR2 SYGVNS. For the CDR3, the DNA is TGTGCCAGCAGTGTGGACAGGGGGCCGCAGTGGGAACTGTTTTTT. This codes for CASSVDRGPQWELFF.

This clone was recorded only once. The rearrangement links TRBV10-3 to TRBJ1-5, with D possibly TRBD1 on 5 matching bases. CDR3 length: 15 residues. Trimming left V 0 bases short and J 7 bases short, with 13 bases between. The V gene's germline CDR1 is ENHRY and CDR2 SYGVKD. The CDR3 loop is CAISESSSGKQPQHF. As DNA, the CDR3 is TGTGCCATCAGTGAGTCGAGCTCAGGGAAACAGCCCCAGCATTTT.

J is TRBJ1-1 and V is TRBV28; maybe TRBD1 (5 bases). Germline CDR1 is MDHEN and CDR2 is SYDVKM. The V end was cut by 3 bases, the J end by 4 bases, with 18 bases between. The length of the CDR3 is 16 residues. CDR3 DNA: TGTGCCAGCAGTTTGCCCGGGGGGGGATCTGCCACTGAAGCTTTCTTT. Its translation: CASSLPGGGSATEAFF.

The J gene is TRBJ1-1, the V gene TRBV9; D possibly corresponds to TRBD1 (5 bases). The germline V gene has CDR1 SGDLS and CDR2 YYNGEE. The germline V and J ends were trimmed by 2 bases and 1 base, with 6 bases remaining between them. The CDR3 has 13 amino acids. CDR3 DNA sequence: TGTGCCAGCAGCGTTGACAGGAACACTGAAGCTTTCTTT. Translating gives CASSVDRNTEAFF. Filled out from reference TRBV9 and TRBJ1-1, the complete variable domain reads DSGVTQTPKHLITATGQRVTLRCSPRSGDLSVYWYQQSLDQGLQFLIQYYNGEERAKGNILERFSAQQFPDLHSELNLSSLELGDSALYFCASSVDRNTEAFFGQGTRLTVV.

V and J are TRBV5-1 and TRBJ2-7; 10 nucleotides match TRBD1. CDR1 and CDR2 (germline): SGHRS, YFSETQ. The CDR3 runs to 14 residues. V lost 6 bases, J lost 0 bases, and 3 bases stayed unmatched. The chain's CDR3 is CASKGQGSSYEQYF. The CDR3 DNA follows: TGCGCCAGCAAGGGACAGGGGAGCTCCTACGAGCAGTACTTC. Drawing the rest from reference TRBV5-1 and TRBJ2-7, the complete variable domain is KAGVTQTPRYLIKTRGQQVTLSCSPISGHRSVSWYQQTPGQGLQFLFEYFSETQRNKGNFPGRFSGRQFSNSRSEMNVSTLELGDSALYLCASKGQGSSYEQYFGPGTRLTVT.

The J gene is TRBJ1-1, the V gene TRBV5-1, with unresolved D. Trimming cost V 4 bases and J 5 bases, with 18 bases left between them. Germline V gene lookup returns CDR1 SGHRS and CDR2 YFSETQ. CDR3 length equals 15 residues. Here the CDR3 reads CASSPLSPLMTEAFF. The CDR3 DNA is TGCGCCAGCAGCCCTCTTTCCCCGTTAATGACTGAAGCTTTCTTT.

The chain employs TRBV19 and TRBJ2-3; D is unresolved. The CDR3 is 13 amino acids. Germline CDR1 reads LNHDA; CDR2 reads SQIVND (reference sequence). V lost 3 bases and J lost 2, with 6 bases in between. The CDR3 DNA sequence: TGTGCCAGTAGTATGACAACCACAGATACGCAGTATTTT. This sequence encodes CASSMTTTDTQYF. The full variable domain, its missing parts supplied by reference TRBV19 and TRBJ2-3, is DGGITQSPKYLFRKEGQNVTLSCEQNLNHDAMYWYRQDPGQGLRLIYYSQIVNDFQKGDIAEGYSVSREKKESFPLTVTSAQKNPTAFYLCASSMTTTDTQYFGPGTRLTVL.

The chain combines TRBV9 with TRBJ2-2; D is perhaps TRBD1 (6 bases). Germline lookup yields CDR1 SGDLS and CDR2 YYNGEE. With 3 bases removed from V and 2 bases from J, the gap between germline ends came to 8 bases. CDR3 length: 14 amino acids. The DNA of the CDR3 is TGTGCCAGCAGCGCGGACAGAAACACCGGGGAGCTGTTTTTT. Its protein product is CASSADRNTGELFF.

To note about this clone: Germline and junction disagree at one end, which may indicate a read error. The rearrangement links TRBV29-1 to TRBJ2-7; weak D call: TRBD2 (6 bases). Germline loops: CDR1 SQVTM, CDR2 ANQGSEA. The CDR3 runs 14 residues. The CDR3 sequence is CSAEEGGGDYEQYF. The DNA for the CDR3 is TGCAGCGCTGAAGAGGGAGGAGGGGACTACGAGCAGTACTTC.

This chain joins TRBV6-1 and TRBJ2-7, with D unclear. Germline CDR1 reads MNHNS; CDR2 reads SASEGT. CDR3 length: 12 amino acids. V lost 6 bases, J lost 0 bases, and 6 bases lay in between. CDR3 region: CASSRSSYEQYF. In nucleotides, the CDR3 is TGTGCCAGCAGCAGAAGCTCCTACGAGCAGTACTTC.

There are a few counts of this clone. The V and J genes are TRBV9 and TRBJ2-7, with 7 bases fitting TRBD1. The length of the CDR3 is 15 residues. The germline CDR1 and CDR2 sequences are SGDLS and YYNGEE. The V segment lost 4 bases and the J segment 4 bases; nucleotides outside the gene matches: 11. As DNA, the CDR3 is TGTGCCAGCAGCTTATTTCCGGGACAGCTATACGAGCAGTACTTC. Amino acids: CASSLFPGQLYEQYF.

This chain uses TRBV2 with TRBJ2-5, with D possibly TRBD1 on 5 matching bases. CDR1 SNHLY and CDR2 FYNNEI come from the germline V gene. Deletions cut 7 bases from V and 0 bases from J, with 15 bases between. This CDR3 region has 15 residues. In DNA form, the CDR3 reads TGTGCCAGCACCGGCGGTGACAGTTACCAAGAGACCCAGTACTTC. This encodes CASTGGDSYQETQYF.

This clone has a handful of counts. This chain links TRBV6-1 with TRBJ2-7; 8 bases are a match to TRBD1. J was trimmed by 4 bases and V by 1 base; bases with no gene match: 6. This CDR3 spans 15 amino acids. CDR1 is MNHNS, CDR2 SASEGT, per germline. The CDR3 sequence is CASSEGEGTGYEQYF. CDR3 bases: TGTGCCAGCAGTGAAGGAGAGGGGACAGGTTACGAGCAGTACTTC.

The chain recombines TRBV18 with TRBJ1-1; a possible D gene is TRBD1 (6 bases). Germline V CDR1 and CDR2: KGHSH, LQKENI. Trimming stripped 4 bases from V and 6 bases from J, with 24 bases between. The CDR3 is 17 residues long. The CDR3 sequence: CASSQLGQGSYTAEAFF. DNA for the CDR3: TGTGCCAGCTCACAATTAGGGCAGGGGAGTTATACGGCTGAAGCTTTCTTT. The entire variable domain, with the rest obtained from reference TRBV18 and TRBJ1-1, is as follows: NAGVMQNPRHLVRRRGQEARLRCSPMKGHSHVYWYRQLPEEGLKFMVYLQKENIIDESGMPKERFSAEFPKEGPSILRIQQVVRGDSAAYFCASSQLGQGSYTAEAFFGQGTRLTVV.

V and J are TRBV5-1 and TRBJ2-7; TRBD1 might be the D (6 bases). Trimming removed 0 bases at V and 2 bases at J, with 9 bases between. The CDR3 covers 14 residues. Germline-derived CDR1 and CDR2 are SGHRS and YFSETQ. CDR3 residues: CASSLAGEPYEQYF. The CDR3 DNA reads TGCGCCAGCAGCTTGGCAGGGGAACCCTACGAGCAGTACTTC.

This clone has just a few counts. The chain employs TRBV6-6 and TRBJ2-1; 9 positions agree with TRBD2. The V and J ends lost 5 bases and 3 bases, in that order; junction bases with no gene match: 8. The CDR3 contains 16 residues. Germline V gene data show CDR1 as MNHNY and CDR2 as SVGAGI (reference sequence). CDR3 region: CASSPRGRGGYNEQFF. The CDR3 DNA reads TGTGCCAGCAGTCCCCGAGGGCGGGGGGGCTACAATGAGCAGTTCTTC.

The CDR3 DNA sequence: TGTGCCAGCAGCTTGATTACTGTTGGGTCGAGGGATGGCTACACCTTC. It yields the protein CASSLITVGSRDGYTF. The chain has TRBV5-5 and TRBJ1-2; D is ambiguous. V shed 1 base and J shed 6 bases, with 19 bases lying between them. CDR1 SGHKS and CDR2 YYEKEE come from the germline V gene (reference sequence). This CDR3 region has 16 residues.

The J gene is TRBJ1-6, the V gene TRBV5-1, with 7 bases fitting TRBD1. V shed 0 bases, J shed 5 bases, and the junction held 17 bases outside the gene matches. CDR1 is SGHRS, CDR2 YFSETQ, per germline. The CDR3 totals 20 residues. The CDR3: CASSLDYLGRGRGHNSPLHF. Written as DNA, the CDR3 is TGCGCCAGCAGCTTGGACTACCTTGGAAGGGGGCGCGGCCATAATTCACCCCTCCACTTT.

J is TRBJ1-4 and V is TRBV11-2, with D unresolved. CDR1 and CDR2 from the germline V gene are SGHAT and FQNNGV. The length of the CDR3 is 14 residues. Trimming took off 3 bases at V and 4 bases at J, with 9 bases between the two ends. The CDR3 region has the DNA TGTGCCAGCAGCTTTCCCGGGGTTAATGAAAAACTGTTTTTT. It specifies CASSFPGVNEKLFF.

This clone was counted a single time. The chain couples TRBV6-5 to TRBJ2-5, with 10 bases aligning to TRBD2. J was trimmed by 10 bases and V by 5 bases; bases with no gene match: 13. The CDR3 consists of 15 residues. Germline CDR1 and CDR2: MNHEY and SVGAGI. In DNA, the CDR3 is TGTGCCAGCAGTACCCCCACAGCGGGGGGGCACAGCCAGTACTTC. Translating it yields CASSTPTAGGHSQYF.

V and J are TRBV21-1 and TRBJ2-3; TRBD2, the table's D call, lacks a check against the DNA. TRBV21-1 is reported as a pseudogene. CDR3 length equals 19 residues. The CDR3: CASSTPPEPDKEVPDTQYF. CDR3 nucleotide sequence: TGTGCCAGCAGCACGCCTCCGGAGCCCGACAAGGAGGTACCCGATACGCAGTATTTT.

The chain links TRBV18 to TRBJ2-7; perhaps TRBD1 as D (6 bases). This CDR3 is built from 15 residues. Germline lookup yields CDR1 KGHSH and CDR2 LQKENI. Trimming took 3 bases from V and 5 from J, leaving 17 bases between them. CDR3 loop: CASSPGAGASHEQYF. CDR3 sequence (DNA): TGTGCCAGCTCACCGGGGGCAGGCGCATCCCACGAGCAGTACTTC.

This rearrangement joins TRBV15 to TRBJ1-1, with TRBD1 matching 7 bases. This CDR3 contains 15 residues. CDR1 is LNHNV and CDR2 is YYDKDF in the germline V gene (reference sequence). V was pared by 5 bases and J by 0 bases, with 6 bases of the junction left unmatched. The CDR3 sequence: CATSLEGALNTEAFF. As DNA, the CDR3 is TGTGCCACCAGCCTCGAGGGGGCCCTGAACACTGAAGCTTTCTTT. Variable domain in full (rest from reference TRBV15 and TRBJ1-1): DAMVIQNPRYQVTQFGKPVTLSCSQTLNHNVMYWYQQKSSQAPKLLFHYYDKDFNNEADTPDNFQSRRPNTSFCFLDIRSPGLGDTAMYLCATSLEGALNTEAFFGQGTRLTVV.

The J gene is TRBJ1-1, the V gene TRBV10-3, with D perhaps TRBD1 (6 bases). Germline CDR1 ENHRY, CDR2 SYGVKD. CDR3 length: 17 amino acids. V was pared by 7 bases and J by 0 bases, with 21 bases between. The CDR3 DNA reads as TGTGCCATCAATCCGGGGGGGCTCGGGGGAATGAACACTGAAGCTTTCTTT. This gives the protein CAINPGGLGGMNTEAFF.

This clone was observed a few times. The chain recombines TRBV5-1 with TRBJ1-2, with D maybe TRBD1 (6 bases). CDR3 size: 14 residues. Trimming removed 0 bases from V and 6 bases from J, with 12 bases in between. Per germline, CDR1 SGHRS and CDR2 YFSETQ. In DNA form, the CDR3 reads TGCGCCAGCAGCTTGGTGGCAGGGGCGAATGGCTACACCTTC. This sequence encodes CASSLVAGANGYTF. The full variable domain, completed using reference TRBV5-1 and TRBJ1-2, is KAGVTQTPRYLIKTRGQQVTLSCSPISGHRSVSWYQQTPGQGLQFLFEYFSETQRNKGNFPGRFSGRQFSNSRSEMNVSTLELGDSALYLCASSLVAGANGYTFGSGTRLTVV.

This clone was counted between two and nine times. The rearrangement uses TRBV5-1 and TRBJ1-3; 9 bases are shared with TRBD1. The CDR3 has 14 residues. After removal of 4 bases from V and 9 bases from J, the junction contained 8 bases not matched to a gene. Germline CDR1 reads SGHRS; CDR2 reads YFSETQ. DNA of the CDR3: TGCGCCAGCAGCAACGGACAGGGGCAGGGCACCATATATTTT. Its protein is CASSNGQGQGTIYF. The full variable domain, rest sourced from reference TRBV5-1 and TRBJ1-3, is KAGVTQTPRYLIKTRGQQVTLSCSPISGHRSVSWYQQTPGQGLQFLFEYFSETQRNKGNFPGRFSGRQFSNSRSEMNVSTLELGDSALYLCASSNGQGQGTIYFGEGSWLTVV.

The chain combines TRBV30 with TRBJ1-2, with a tentative D call TRBD1 (5 bases). Germline CDR1 GTSNPN, CDR2 SVGIG (reference sequence). The CDR3 extends over 13 amino acids. Trimming shortened V by 2 bases and J by 4 bases, and 11 bases separated the two germline ends. DNA for the CDR3: TGTGCCTGGAGTAAGGACAAAGGCTATGGCTACACCTTC. Translation: CAWSKDKGYGYTF.

V is TRBV5-1 and J is TRBJ1-2; TRBD1 aligns across 10 bases. V gave up 1 base and J gave up 6 bases; unmatched junction bases: 6. The CDR3 has 15 amino acids. Germline V CDR1 and CDR2: SGHRS, YFSETQ. In nucleotides, the CDR3 is TGCGCCAGCAGCTTGCTACTTGGACAGGGGGATGGCTACACCTTC. Its translation is CASSLLLGQGDGYTF.

The V and J genes are TRBV2 and TRBJ1-3; weak D call: TRBD1 (6 bases). The CDR3 covers 16 residues. Germline CDR1 SNHLY, CDR2 FYNNEI. V shed 4 bases and J shed 0 bases, with 13 bases lying between them. Here the CDR3 reads CASSVGHPSSGNTIYF. CDR3 sequence (DNA): TGTGCCAGCAGTGTGGGACACCCGAGCTCTGGAAACACCATATATTTT.